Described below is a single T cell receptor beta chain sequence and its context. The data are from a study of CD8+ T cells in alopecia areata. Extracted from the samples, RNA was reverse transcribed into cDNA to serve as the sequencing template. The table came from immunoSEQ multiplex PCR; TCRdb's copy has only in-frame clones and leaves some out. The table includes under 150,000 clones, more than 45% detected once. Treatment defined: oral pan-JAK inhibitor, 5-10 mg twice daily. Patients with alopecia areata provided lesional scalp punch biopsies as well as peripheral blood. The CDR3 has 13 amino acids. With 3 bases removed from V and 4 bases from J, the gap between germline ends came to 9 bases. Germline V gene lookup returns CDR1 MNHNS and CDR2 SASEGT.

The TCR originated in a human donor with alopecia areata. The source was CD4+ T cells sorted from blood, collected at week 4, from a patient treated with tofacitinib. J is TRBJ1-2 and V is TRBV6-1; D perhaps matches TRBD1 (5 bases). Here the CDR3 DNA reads TGTGCCAGCAGTGAGTCAGGGCTCTATGGCTACACCTTC. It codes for CASSESGLYGYTF.